This T cell receptor (beta chain) came from a study of blood T cell repertoires in COVID-19. The CDR3 spans 18 residues. With 2 bases clipped from V and 0 bases from J, the junction kept 8 bases outside the gene matches. Germline CDR1 and CDR2: GTSNPN and SVGIG (reference sequence). Clones were read by immunoSEQ multiplex PCR, and TCRdb kept only the in-frame ones, dropping some. Of roughly 110,000 clones in the sample, around 75% are singletons; the top ten hold approximately 0.9%. The specimen was peripheral blood. The clonotype originates from a human donor with acute or convalescent COVID-19. The donor label of this sample is uncertain. The rearrangement joins TRBV30 to TRBJ1-5, with 12 bases lining up with TRBD1. Written as DNA, the CDR3 is TGTGCCTGGAGTCCCACGGGACAGGGGGCTAATAGCAATCAGCCCCAGCATTTT. Residues: CAWSPTGQGANSNQPQHF.